Given below is one T cell receptor beta chain in context. The antigen remains unidentified. The CDR3 is 15 residues long. Germline lookup yields CDR1 ENHRY and CDR2 SYGVKD. V was shortened by 4 bases and J by 3 bases, with 13 bases between the two germline ends. The data were obtained in a study of blood T cells in healthy people across ages. General study findings and limits: Among long-lived donors, naive CD4+ cells were more numerous and diversity higher than in aged donors.

Peripheral blood from each donor was collected in a volume of 8 to 10 milliliters. At least 6.5 million PBMCs were isolated per sample. Combining a sample-barcoded 5' primer with a J-beta primer mix, a second PCR ran for 7 to 11 cycles. Researchers report that a template-switch adaptor with 12 random nucleotides tagged each cDNA molecule. Each CDR3 protein gets one entry after TCRdb re-called the 5' RACE reads with MiXCR. The table records hundreds of thousands of distinct CDR3 sequences, about 30% of them present only once. This clonotype was sampled from an elderly woman in good health. The material sequenced was blood. The genes are TRBV10-3 and TRBJ2-1; D perhaps matches TRBD1 (5 bases). Here the CDR3 DNA reads TGTGCCATCAGTGCTTCGTTGGACATCTACAATGAGCAGTTCTTC. Encoded protein: CAISASLDIYNEQFF.